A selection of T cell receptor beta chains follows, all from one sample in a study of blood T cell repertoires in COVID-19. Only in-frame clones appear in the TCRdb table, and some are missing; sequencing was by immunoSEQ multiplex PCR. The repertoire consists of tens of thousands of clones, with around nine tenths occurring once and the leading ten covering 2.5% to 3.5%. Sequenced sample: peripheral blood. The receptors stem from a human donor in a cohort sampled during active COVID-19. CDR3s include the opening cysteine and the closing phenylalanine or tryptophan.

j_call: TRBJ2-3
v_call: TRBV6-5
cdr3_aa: CASRTSAYTDTQYF

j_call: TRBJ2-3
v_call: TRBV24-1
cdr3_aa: CATSEPGGTDTQYF

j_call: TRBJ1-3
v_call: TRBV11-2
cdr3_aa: CASSVGVSGSSGNTIYF

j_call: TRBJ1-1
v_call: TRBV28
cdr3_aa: CASSFDWAGRSGTEAFF

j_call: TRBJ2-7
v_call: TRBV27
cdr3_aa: CASSFLAGDEQYF

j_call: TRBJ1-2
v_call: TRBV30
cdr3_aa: CAWTWGLYGYTF

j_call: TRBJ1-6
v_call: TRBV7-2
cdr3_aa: CASSPLGGIPNSPLHF

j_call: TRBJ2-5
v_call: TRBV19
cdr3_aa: CASSTPGTGGALETQYF

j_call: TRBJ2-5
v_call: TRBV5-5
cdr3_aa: CASSLEFWEETQYF

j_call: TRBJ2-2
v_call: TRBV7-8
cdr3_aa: CASSRQGRNTGELFF

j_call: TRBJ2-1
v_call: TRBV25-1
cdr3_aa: CASTGIPGGTPYNEQFF

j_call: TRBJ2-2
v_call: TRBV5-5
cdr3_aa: CASSIGGADTGELFF

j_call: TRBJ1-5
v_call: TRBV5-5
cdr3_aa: CASSQTGSNQPQHF

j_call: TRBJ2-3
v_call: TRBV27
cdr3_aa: CASSLVVTDTQYF

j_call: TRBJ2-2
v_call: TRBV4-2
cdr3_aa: CASSQASGRGTGELFF

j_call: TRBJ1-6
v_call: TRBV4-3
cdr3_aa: CASSHRGEGSPLHF

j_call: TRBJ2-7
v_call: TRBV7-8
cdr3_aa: CASSQVSDEQYF

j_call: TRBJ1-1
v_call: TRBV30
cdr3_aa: CAWSLDRGQNPNTEAFF

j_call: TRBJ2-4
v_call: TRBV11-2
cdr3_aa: CASSLGVNPFPYF

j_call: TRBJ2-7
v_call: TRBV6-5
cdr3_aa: CASSYPRGEQYF

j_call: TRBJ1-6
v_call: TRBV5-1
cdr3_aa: CASSLDGENSPLHF

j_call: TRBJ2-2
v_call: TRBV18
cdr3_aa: CASSPTSGSNTGELFF

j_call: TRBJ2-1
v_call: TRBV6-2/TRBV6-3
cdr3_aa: CASSYPPSVGGAINEQFF

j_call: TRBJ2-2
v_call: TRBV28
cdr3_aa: CASSLSAGGQRGTGELFF

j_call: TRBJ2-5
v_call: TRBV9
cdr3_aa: CASSSRDRGEETQYF

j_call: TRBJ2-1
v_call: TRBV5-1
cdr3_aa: CASSLGDRGNEQFF

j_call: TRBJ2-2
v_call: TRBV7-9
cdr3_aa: CASSFGADTGELFF

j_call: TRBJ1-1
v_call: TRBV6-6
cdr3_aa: CASRRQTVTEAFF

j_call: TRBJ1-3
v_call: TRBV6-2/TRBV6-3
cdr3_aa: CASSYLQGDGNTIYF

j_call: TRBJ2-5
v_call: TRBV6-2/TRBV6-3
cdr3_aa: CASSYPDSRGTQYF

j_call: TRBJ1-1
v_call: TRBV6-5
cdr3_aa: CASSGGNTEAFF